The 16 T cell receptor beta chains reported below all come from one sample, sequenced in a study of technical replicates of blood from several donors. This table comes from immunoSEQ multiplex PCR, and its TCRdb copy is limited to in-frame clones, with some not included. The data hold around 83,000 clones, with 94% observed a single time. The sample was T cells isolated from PBMCs. The receptors stem from a human donor in good health.

J is TRBJ1-2 and V is TRBV27, with TRBD1 matching over 9 bases. CDR1 is MNHEY, CDR2 SMNVEV, per germline (reference sequence). The CDR3 is 14 residues long. Unmatched junction bases numbered 5, after V lost 5 bases and J lost 4 bases. The CDR3 bases are TGTGCCAGCAGTCCCGGGACAGGGTCCTATGGCTACACCTTC. This encodes CASSPGTGSYGYTF.

Only a few counts were recorded for this clone. The genes are TRBV11-2 and TRBJ1-2; D is possibly TRBD1 (5 bases). Germline V CDR1 and CDR2: SGHAT, FQNNGV. The germline V and J ends were trimmed by 5 bases and 0 bases, with 13 bases remaining between them. This CDR3 is built from 15 residues. The CDR3 sequence is CASSPWTTPNYGYTF. For the CDR3, the DNA is TGTGCCAGCAGCCCCTGGACAACTCCTAACTATGGCTACACCTTC.

The V and J genes are TRBV4-2 and TRBJ1-2, with 8 bases aligning to TRBD1. The length of the CDR3 is 16 residues. Germline-derived CDR1 and CDR2 are LGHNA and YNFKEQ. After removal of 0 bases from V and 3 bases from J, the junction contained 6 bases not matched to a gene. For the CDR3, the DNA is TGTGCCAGCAGCCAAGACAGGGGGCGCATGGACTATGGCTACACCTTC. It is translated as CASSQDRGRMDYGYTF.

This chain uses TRBV6-1 with TRBJ2-7, with D perhaps matching TRBD2 (6 bases). Germline V gene sequence: CDR1 MNHNS, CDR2 SASEGT. V was trimmed by 6 bases and J by 4 bases, leaving 16 bases between them. This CDR3 region has 14 residues. The CDR3 DNA reads as TGTGCCAGCAGCGACCCACAGGCGGGATACGAGCAGTACTTC. This encodes CASSDPQAGYEQYF.

The J gene is TRBJ2-7, the V gene TRBV29-1; 13 bases fit TRBD2. Unmatched junction bases numbered 8, after V lost 3 bases and J lost 6 bases. Germline V gene lookup returns CDR1 SQVTM and CDR2 ANQGSEA. This CDR3 has 15 amino acids. The DNA for the CDR3 is TGCAGCGTTGACCGGTTGACTAGCGGGGGGAGCGAGCAGTACTTC. It specifies CSVDRLTSGGSEQYF.

This clone was seen more than once but under ten times. V is TRBV7-9 and J is TRBJ1-4; D unresolved. Germline V gene lookup returns CDR1 SEHNR and CDR2 FQNEAQ (reference sequence). CDR3 length: 14 residues. V shed 1 base and J shed 4 bases, with 7 bases lying between them. The CDR3 bases are TGTGCCAGCAGCTTAGGTTCCCTTAATGAAAAACTGTTTTTT. Its translation is CASSLGSLNEKLFF.

V gene TRBV7-9 combines with J gene TRBJ2-1, with D tentatively TRBD2 (5 bases). The CDR3 consists of 13 residues. Germline V lookup: CDR1 SEHNR, CDR2 FQNEAQ (reference sequence). V dropped 5 bases and J dropped 9 bases, with 14 bases sitting between them. This CDR3 reads CASSHDGGTEQFF. The CDR3 nucleotides are TGTGCCAGCAGCCACGACGGAGGTACTGAGCAGTTCTTC.

The rearrangement links TRBV7-9 to TRBJ2-7, with TRBD1 matching over 8 bases. V shed 5 bases, J shed 4 bases, and the junction held 10 bases outside the gene matches. This CDR3 has 15 residues. The germline V gene encodes CDR1 SEHNR and CDR2 FQNEAQ (reference sequence). CDR3 residues: CASSAPGTGTYEQYF. The DNA for the CDR3 is TGTGCCAGCAGCGCACCCGGGACAGGTACTTACGAGCAGTACTTC.

The V call is TRBV5-1, the J call TRBJ2-7; 8 nucleotides align to TRBD1. The CDR3 is 16 amino acids. Looked up from germline, CDR1 is SGHRS and CDR2 is YFSETQ. Trimming cost V 4 bases and J 4 bases; bases outside gene matches: 13. CDR3 sequence (DNA): TGCGCCAGCAGCGGGACCGTGGACAGGGCCCCGTACGAGCAGTACTTC. Amino acid sequence: CASSGTVDRAPYEQYF.

This clone was counted a single time. The V call is TRBV5-8, the J call TRBJ2-7; D is possibly TRBD1 (5 bases). The germline V and J ends were trimmed by 4 bases and 3 bases, with 17 bases remaining between them. Germline-derived CDR1 and CDR2 are SGHTS and YDEGEE. The CDR3 has 15 residues. The chain's CDR3 is CASSGRTSDSYEQYF. Written as DNA, the CDR3 is TGTGCCAGCAGCGGCCGAACTTCCGACAGCTACGAGCAGTACTTC. The full variable domain, rest sourced from reference TRBV5-8 and TRBJ2-7, is EAGVTQSPTHLIKTRGQQATLRCSPISGHTSVYWYQQALGLGLQFLLWYDEGEERNRGNFPPRFSGRQFPNYSSELNVNALELEDSALYLCASSGRTSDSYEQYFGPGTRLTVT.

The gene calls are TRBV4-1 and TRBJ1-1; D is uncertain. V lost 1 base and J 5 bases, leaving 5 bases between the germline ends. Germline-derived CDR1 and CDR2 are MGHRA and YSYEKL. CDR3 size: 12 residues. This CDR3 reads CASSQAGTEAFF. The DNA of the CDR3 is TGCGCCAGCAGCCAAGCGGGTACTGAAGCTTTCTTT.

The chain joins TRBV6-6 to TRBJ1-5; 7 bases map to TRBD1. With V trimmed by 6 bases and J by 0 bases, 2 bases remained unmatched. This CDR3 spans 14 amino acids. Germline loops: CDR1 MNHNY, CDR2 SVGAGI (reference sequence). CDR3 coding DNA: TGTGCCAGCAGCGGGACAGCTAGCAATCAGCCCCAGCATTTT. This gives the protein CASSGTASNQPQHF.

Here the CDR3 reads CASSLVMGLFF. Here the CDR3 DNA reads TGTGCCAGCAGCTTAGTGATGGGCCTGTTCTTC. The genes are TRBV11-2 and TRBJ2-1, with D hard to call. CDR1 is SGHAT, CDR2 FQNNGV, per germline. This CDR3 region has 11 residues. The V gene lost 1 base and the J gene lost 15 bases, with 10 bases spanning the gap. Based on the CDR3 plus reference TRBV11-2 and TRBJ2-1, the full variable domain is EAGVAQSPRYKIIEKRQSVAFWCNPISGHATLYWYQQILGQGPKLLIQFQNNGVVDDSQLPKDRFSAERLKGVDSTLKIQPAKLEDSAVYLCASSLVMGLFFGPGTRLTVL.

This clone occurred once. The V and J genes are TRBV7-6 and TRBJ2-3; 12 bases align to TRBD1. Germline V lookup: CDR1 SGHVS, CDR2 FNYEAQ. V shed 3 bases, J shed 4 bases, and the junction held 2 bases outside the gene matches. This CDR3 has 15 amino acids. The CDR3 nucleotides read TGTGCCAGCAGCTTTGGGACAGGGGGCGCAGATACGCAGTATTTT. Translation: CASSFGTGGADTQYF.

The V gene is TRBV2, the J gene TRBJ2-2; TRBD2 agrees at 8 bases. The CDR3 sequence is 17 residues long. The trim removed 2 bases at V and 0 bases at J, leaving 5 bases unmatched. The V gene's germline CDR1 is SNHLY and CDR2 FYNNEI. CDR3 nucleotides: TGTGCCAGCAGTGAAAGTGAGGGACTAGCGAACACCGGGGAGCTGTTTTTT. As protein: CASSESEGLANTGELFF.

This sequence joins TRBV11-1 and TRBJ1-5; D is undetermined. Between the trimmed V and J ends, which lost 2 bases and 3 bases, there was a span of 11 bases. The CDR3 sequence is 15 residues long. Looked up from germline, CDR1 is SGHAT and CDR2 is FQDESV (reference sequence). As DNA, the CDR3 is TGTGCCAGCAGCTTATCCGGCAGGCCCAATCAGCCCCAGCATTTT. This gives the protein CASSLSGRPNQPQHF.